These 13 T cell receptor beta chains share one sample of origin, sequenced in a study of control samples from healthy donors and cancer patients. Clones were read by immunoSEQ multiplex PCR, and TCRdb kept only the in-frame ones, dropping some. The sample includes approximately 100,000 clones, almost 85% of them seen just once. Input material: blood. Source of these receptors: a man in his sixties in good health.

This rearrangement joins TRBV6-5 to TRBJ2-2, with D unresolved. The CDR3 consists of 13 residues. Germline loops: CDR1 MNHEY, CDR2 SVGAGI. V was clipped by 8 bases and J by 3 bases, with 10 bases between them. CDR3 bases: TGTGCCAGCCCGCGTAGGGACACCGGGGAGCTGTTTTTT. Translation: CASPRRDTGELFF.

The J gene is TRBJ2-6, the V gene TRBV19, with 7 bases matching TRBD1. The germline CDR1 and CDR2 sequences are LNHDA and SQIVND (reference sequence). V lost 0 bases, J lost 4 bases, and 3 bases stayed unmatched. The CDR3 totals 16 residues. CDR3 DNA: TGTGCCAGTAGTATAGAGACAGGGTCAGGGGCCAACGTCCTGACTTTC. Translation gives CASSIETGSGANVLTF.

This clone was counted only a few times. The CDR3 nucleotides are TGTGCCAGTAGTATAACCTCCTATGGCTACACCTTC. It codes for CASSITSYGYTF. J is TRBJ1-2 and V is TRBV19; D gene unclear. CDR1 is LNHDA and CDR2 is SQIVND in the germline V gene (reference sequence). V gave up 2 bases and J gave up 4 bases, with 5 bases separating them. This CDR3 is built from 12 residues.

In DNA form, the CDR3 reads TGTGCCAGCAGCCCAGTAGGGACAGAACGACAAGAGACCCAGTACTTC. Amino acids: CASSPVGTERQETQYF. The rearrangement uses TRBV6-6 and TRBJ2-5; 7 bases are shared with TRBD1. J was trimmed by 2 bases and V by 6 bases; bases with no gene match: 12. Germline CDR1 reads MNHNY; CDR2 reads SVGAGI (reference sequence). The CDR3 contains 16 residues.

The chain joins TRBV7-8 to TRBJ2-7; TRBD1 might be the D (5 bases). Germline assignment: CDR1 SGHVS and CDR2 FQNEAQ. Trimming stripped 1 base from V and 0 bases from J, with 10 bases between. The length of the CDR3 is 15 residues. CDR3 residues: CASSLEGHRSYEQYF. CDR3 nucleotides: TGTGCCAGCAGCTTAGAGGGGCATCGCTCCTACGAGCAGTACTTC.

The chain links TRBV4-1 to TRBJ2-1, with 7 bases fitting TRBD1. Germline lookup yields CDR1 MGHRA and CDR2 YSYEKL. The J segment lost 2 bases and the V segment lost 4 bases, leaving 8 bases of the junction unmatched. The CDR3 extends over 16 amino acids. CDR3 bases: TGCGCCAGCAGCCCTACAGGGGAGAGGCCCTACAATGAGCAGTTCTTC. It is translated as CASSPTGERPYNEQFF.

The J gene is TRBJ2-7, the V gene TRBV12-5; unclear D gene. CDR1 and CDR2 (germline): LGHNT, FRNRAP. The length of the CDR3 is 13 residues. Deletions cut 1 base from V and 7 bases from J, with 11 bases between. CDR3: CASGLGVLREQYF. The CDR3 coding sequence is TGTGCTAGTGGTTTGGGCGTTCTAAGGGAGCAGTACTTC.

This clone was picked up a small number of times. V and J are TRBV11-2 and TRBJ2-1, with 7 bases identical to TRBD2. The germline CDR1 and CDR2 sequences are SGHAT and FQNNGV. Losses at the gene ends were 6 bases for V and 0 bases for J; bases not matched to a gene: 11. The CDR3 runs 17 residues. In nucleotides, the CDR3 is TGTGCCAGCAGACGTCTAGCGGTCCAGAGCTCCTACAATGAGCAGTTCTTC. Translation gives CASRRLAVQSSYNEQFF.

This clone was seen only once. The chain links TRBV7-9 to TRBJ1-2; tentatively, D is TRBD1 (5 bases). The CDR3 loop spans 15 amino acids. CDR1 and CDR2 (germline): SEHNR, FQNEAQ (reference sequence). With 2 bases removed from V and 7 bases from J, the gap between germline ends came to 17 bases. This chain's CDR3 is CASSLRDDAFGGYTF. As DNA, the CDR3 is TGTGCCAGCAGCTTAAGGGACGACGCCTTCGGTGGCTACACCTTC.

The gene calls are TRBV18 and TRBJ2-3, with D perhaps being TRBD1 or TRBD2 (5 bases each). Germline CDR1 and CDR2: KGHSH and LQKENI. There are 16 residues in the CDR3. Trimming stripped 4 bases from V and 7 bases from J, with 21 bases between. CDR3 loop: CASSRGTAGYDYTQYF. CDR3 sequence (DNA): TGTGCCAGCTCACGAGGGACGGCTGGGTATGATTATACGCAGTATTTT.

This clone was seen a few times. This chain uses TRBV6-5 with TRBJ1-6; unclear D gene. This CDR3 contains 13 residues. Germline V CDR1 and CDR2: MNHEY, SVGAGI. V gave up 4 bases and J gave up 10 bases, with 11 bases separating them. The CDR3 DNA sequence: TGTGCCAGCAGTTGGTGGAGAAACTCACCCCTCCACTTT. Its translation is CASSWWRNSPLHF.

The chain links TRBV13 to TRBJ1-1; 8 bases match TRBD1. CDR1 and CDR2 from the germline V gene are PRHDT and FYEKMQ (reference sequence). This CDR3 comprises 15 residues. With V trimmed by 4 bases and J by 5 bases, 9 bases remained unmatched. The CDR3 DNA reads as TGTGCCAGCAGCTCAGGAGCAGGGGGCGGGACTGAAGCTTTCTTT. Encoded protein: CASSSGAGGGTEAFF.

V usage is TRBV28 and J usage is TRBJ1-4; 7 positions match TRBD1. This CDR3 comprises 12 residues. J lost 16 bases, V lost 7 bases, and 12 bases had no gene match. CDR1 and CDR2 (germline): MDHEN, SYDVKM. CDR3: CASTTGTGVWFF. As DNA, the CDR3 is TGTGCCAGCACAACAGGAACAGGGGTATGGTTTTTT. Combining the CDR3 with reference TRBV28 and TRBJ1-4 gives the whole variable domain DVKVTQSSRYLVKRTGEKVFLECVQDMDHENMFWYRQDPGLGLRLIYFSYDVKMKEKGDIPEGYSVSREKKERFSLILESASTNQTSMYLCASTTGTGVWFFGSGTQLSVL.